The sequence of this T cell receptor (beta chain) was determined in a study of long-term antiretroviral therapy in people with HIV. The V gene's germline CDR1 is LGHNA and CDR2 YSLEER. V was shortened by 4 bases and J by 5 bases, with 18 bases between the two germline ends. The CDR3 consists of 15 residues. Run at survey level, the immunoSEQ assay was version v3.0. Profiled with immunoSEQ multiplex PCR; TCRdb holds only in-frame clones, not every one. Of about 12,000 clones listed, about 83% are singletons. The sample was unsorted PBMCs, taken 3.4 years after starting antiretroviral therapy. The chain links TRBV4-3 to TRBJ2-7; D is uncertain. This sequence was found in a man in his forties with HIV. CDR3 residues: CASSPWLSQEHEQYF. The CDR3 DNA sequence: TGCGCCAGCAGCCCTTGGCTCTCGCAGGAGCACGAGCAGTACTTC.